Following are 25 T cell receptor beta chains from one sample sequenced in a study of human T cells and chemical hapten exposure. The time point was: patch test 3, about 24 weeks after DPC sensitization. This sample's treatment: therapeutic diphenylcyclopropenone sensitization with weekly scalp DPC. Using its own MiXCR run on the RACE reads, TCRdb lists one record per CDR3 protein. The sample carries 80,000 to 100,000 distinct CDR3 sequences, approximately 10% recorded once. This material consisted of whole blood, taken in connection with sensitization to the hapten diphenylcyclopropenone (DPC). Source of these receptors: a woman aged 25 to 39 with alopecia areata. Some clones in this sample may be carry-over from other donors' samples.

The sample holds many counts of this clonotype. The gene calls are TRBV12-3 or TRBV12-4 and TRBJ2-5; D is undetermined. Trimming took off 1 base at V and 5 bases at J, with 5 bases between the two ends. This CDR3 contains 12 residues. The CDR3 DNA follows: TGTGCCAGCAGTTTAGTTGGGGAGACCCAGTACTTC. This gives the protein CASSLVGETQYF.

This clonotype appeared a few times. The chain employs TRBV7-9 and TRBJ2-7, with 7 positions matching TRBD2. This CDR3 has 15 amino acids. Germline V gene lookup returns CDR1 SEHNR and CDR2 FQNEAQ (reference sequence). With V trimmed by 3 bases and J by 2 bases, 7 bases remained unmatched. For the CDR3, the DNA is TGTGCCAGCAGCTTCTCTAGCGGCACACCCTACGAGCAGTACTTC. Translating gives CASSFSSGTPYEQYF.

J is TRBJ2-7 and V is TRBV28; D remains ambiguous. The CDR3 runs to 14 residues. V gave up 3 bases and J gave up 0 bases, with 9 bases separating them. Germline CDR1 and CDR2: MDHEN and SYDVKM. The CDR3 sequence is CASSFMADSYEQYF. Written as DNA, the CDR3 is TGTGCCAGCAGTTTTATGGCCGACTCCTACGAGCAGTACTTC.

This clonotype has at least ten counts. V is TRBV5-1 and J is TRBJ1-2, with TRBD1 as a possible D gene (5 bases). V lost 1 base to trimming and J lost 4 bases, with 11 bases between them. The germline gives CDR1 SGHRS, CDR2 YFSETQ. The CDR3 extends over 14 amino acids. CDR3 sequence (DNA): TGCGCCAGCAGCTTGAAAGGGGAAGGCTATGGCTACACCTTC. It translates to CASSLKGEGYGYTF.

Many counts were recorded for this clonotype. The J gene is TRBJ1-1, the V gene TRBV12-3 or TRBV12-4; possibly TRBD1 for D (5 bases). Trimming removed 4 bases at V and 8 bases at J, with 11 bases between. The CDR3 spans 12 residues. The CDR3 DNA follows: TGTGCCAGCAGTTCCGCGGGACTGGAAGCTTTCTTT. It codes for CASSSAGLEAFF.

The chain carries TRBV20-1 and TRBJ2-3; D ambiguous. The length of the CDR3 is 13 residues. The V gene lost 1 base and the J gene lost 0 bases, with 5 bases spanning the gap. The germline V gene has CDR1 DFQATT and CDR2 SNEGSKA (reference sequence). The CDR3 DNA is TGCAGTGCTAGAGGAGTGAGCACAGATACGCAGTATTTT. This codes for CSARGVSTDTQYF.

This clonotype came up a few times. The CDR3 protein is CASSPLGGGTARADTQYF. The CDR3 nucleotides are TGTGCCAGCAGCCCCCTCGGGGGCGGGACCGCCCGCGCAGATACGCAGTATTTT. This sequence joins TRBV7-6 and TRBJ2-3; D may match TRBD1 or TRBD2 (6 bases each). Looked up from germline, CDR1 is SGHVS and CDR2 is FNYEAQ. V was trimmed by 5 bases and J by 4 bases, leaving 25 bases between them. The CDR3 runs 18 residues.

This clonotype occurred many times. The rearrangement uses TRBV9 and TRBJ2-1, with TRBD2 matching over 11 bases. The V gene end was trimmed by 4 bases and the J gene end by 5 bases; junction bases not matched to a gene: 8. This CDR3 spans 16 amino acids. CDR1 and CDR2 (germline): SGDLS, YYNGEE. The CDR3, as DNA: TGTGCCAGCAGCCTCCCGGGGACTAGCGGCAACAATGAGCAGTTCTTC. Translated: CASSLPGTSGNNEQFF.

J is TRBJ2-3 and V is TRBV19; the match to TRBD2 covers 8 bases. Germline V gene data show CDR1 as LNHDA and CDR2 as SQIVND (reference sequence). The V gene end was trimmed by 7 bases and the J gene end by 5 bases; junction bases not matched to a gene: 5. This CDR3 comprises 13 residues. CDR3 residues: CASIPSGGDTQYF. The CDR3 DNA reads as TGTGCCAGTATTCCCAGCGGGGGAGATACGCAGTATTTT.

In this sample, this clonotype turned up many times. The gene calls are TRBV7-9 and TRBJ1-1, with a possible D match to TRBD1 (5 bases). Per germline, CDR1 SEHNR and CDR2 FQNEAQ (reference sequence). Trimming pared 5 bases from V and 0 bases from J, leaving 10 bases between. The CDR3 length is 14 residues. CDR3 DNA sequence: TGTGCCAGCAGCCCCCCAGGGCTGAACACTGAAGCTTTCTTT. It codes for CASSPPGLNTEAFF.

The chain links TRBV28 to TRBJ2-5; a weak D match, TRBD2 (5 bases). Trimming left V 2 bases short and J 5 bases short, with 9 bases between. The CDR3 totals 13 residues. Germline V lookup: CDR1 MDHEN, CDR2 SYDVKM. In DNA, the CDR3 is TGTGCCAGCAGTTTAGTTGGGGAGGAGACCCAGTACTTC. This gives the protein CASSLVGEETQYF.

This sequence joins TRBV27 and TRBJ2-7, with TRBD1 identical over 7 bases. The length of the CDR3 is 16 residues. In germline, CDR1 is MNHEY, CDR2 SMNVEV (reference sequence). Trimming took 5 bases from V and 0 from J; bases not matched to a gene: 10. Here the CDR3 reads CASSPAPRQGSYEQYV. The CDR3 DNA is TGTGCCAGCAGTCCTGCCCCCCGACAGGGCTCCTACGAGCAGTACGTC.

This clonotype came up many times. The genes are TRBV29-1 and TRBJ1-1; D call uncertain. CDR3 length: 10 residues. Germline loops: CDR1 SQVTM, CDR2 ANQGSEA. V lost 7 bases and J lost 2, with 5 bases in between. In DNA form, the CDR3 reads TGCAGCGGCGACAACACTGAAGCTTTCTTT. Encoded protein: CSGDNTEAFF.

This clonotype showed up just a few times. This chain connects TRBV28 to TRBJ2-5; D is uncertain. The CDR3 is made up of 13 amino acids. Between the trimmed V and J ends, which lost 8 bases and 1 base, there was a span of 11 bases. Looked up from germline, CDR1 is MDHEN and CDR2 is SYDVKM. CDR3 in amino acids: CASATTGQETQYF. The CDR3 nucleotides are TGTGCCAGCGCCACGACTGGCCAAGAGACCCAGTACTTC.

J is TRBJ2-2 and V is TRBV28; possibly TRBD1 for D (6 bases). Trimming shortened V by 6 bases and J by 1 base, and 12 bases separated the two germline ends. The CDR3 has 15 residues. The germline CDR1 and CDR2 sequences are MDHEN and SYDVKM. Written as DNA, the CDR3 is TGTGCCAGCAGGGGTCAGGACAGGAACACCGGGGAGCTGTTTTTT. Translation gives CASRGQDRNTGELFF.

This clonotype was seen ten or more times. The chain carries TRBV6-1 and TRBJ2-1; 10 positions match TRBD1. This CDR3 contains 15 residues. The J segment lost 7 bases and the V segment lost 1 base, leaving 4 bases of the junction unmatched. CDR1 is MNHNS and CDR2 is SASEGT in the germline V gene. The CDR3 region has the DNA TGTGCCAGCAGTGAAGTGGGACAGGGGCGTAATGAGCAGTTCTTC. It yields the protein CASSEVGQGRNEQFF.

This sequence joins TRBV10-3 and TRBJ2-1, with TRBD2 matching over 7 bases. Germline lookup yields CDR1 ENHRY and CDR2 SYGVKD. Trimming removed 5 bases from V and 2 bases from J; junction bases left unmatched: 12. This CDR3 spans 17 amino acids. The CDR3 DNA is TGTGCCATCAGTAACCCGGCGCGGGGGACTACCTACAATGAGCAGTTCTTC. As protein: CAISNPARGTTYNEQFF.

In this sample, this clonotype turned up many times. The rearrangement uses TRBV7-9 and TRBJ2-1, with TRBD2 identical over 13 bases. CDR3 length: 15 amino acids. Germline V gene data show CDR1 as SEHNR and CDR2 as FQNEAQ (reference sequence). J was trimmed by 7 bases and V by 6 bases; bases with no gene match: 6. The CDR3 DNA reads as TGTGCCAGCAGTTTTACTAGCGGGGGGGCAAATGAGCAGTTCTTC. The encoded protein is CASSFTSGGANEQFF.

This clonotype was observed at least ten times. The V and J genes are TRBV7-6 and TRBJ2-4; TRBD1 aligns across 7 bases. The V segment lost 5 bases and the J segment 0 bases; nucleotides outside the gene matches: 19. CDR1 is SGHVS, CDR2 FNYEAQ, per germline. The CDR3 spans 20 residues. The CDR3 is CASSPRGWDSALLAKNIQYF. CDR3 coding DNA: TGTGCCAGCAGCCCACGAGGATGGGACAGTGCCCTATTAGCCAAAAACATTCAGTACTTC.

In this sample, this clonotype turned up a few times. V usage is TRBV7-9 and J usage is TRBJ2-3; no clear D. Germline CDR1 SEHNR, CDR2 FQNEAQ (reference sequence). V gave up 0 bases and J gave up 5 bases, with 12 bases separating them. The CDR3 runs 15 residues. The CDR3 DNA follows: TGTGCCAGCAGCTTAGCCCCCCGAGCTGGAGATACGCAGTATTTT. Its protein product is CASSLAPRAGDTQYF.

The table lists this clonotype with many counts. The chain uses TRBV7-2 and TRBJ1-4; D is unresolved. CDR3 length: 16 amino acids. Trimming took off 5 bases at V and 2 bases at J, with 15 bases between the two ends. Looked up from germline, CDR1 is SGHTA and CDR2 is FQGNSA. The CDR3 sequence is CASSREGGRTNEKLFF. The CDR3 nucleotides are TGTGCCAGCAGCCGGGAAGGTGGTAGGACTAATGAAAAACTGTTTTTT.

This clonotype has a count of ten or more. This sequence joins TRBV28 and TRBJ2-2; 9 positions agree with TRBD1. This CDR3 has 15 amino acids. Germline V gene lookup returns CDR1 MDHEN and CDR2 SYDVKM. V lost 6 bases and J lost 5; bases outside the gene matches: 7. The CDR3 DNA reads as TGTGCCAGCAGGACAGGGGGTGTGTTGACCGGGGAGCTGTTTTTT. Amino acids: CASRTGGVLTGELFF.

This clonotype has a count of ten or more. The rearrangement uses TRBV4-3 and TRBJ2-1; D possibly uses TRBD1 or TRBD2 (5 bases each). The ends were cut back, 4 bases at V and 10 bases at J, with 11 bases in the middle. Germline V gives CDR1 LGHNA, CDR2 YSLEER. The CDR3 is made up of 12 amino acids. In nucleotides, the CDR3 is TGCGCCAGCAGCCTATTAGGGGACGAGCAGTTCTTC. Its protein is CASSLLGDEQFF.

Turning to this clonotype: It may be a read error: a sequence one base away is much more abundant. The V gene is TRBV10-3, the J gene TRBJ2-4, with D possibly TRBD2 on 6 matching bases. Germline CDR1 is ENHRY and CDR2 is SYGVKD. CDR3 length: 15 residues. The CDR3 sequence: CTISEGGLAKNIQYF. CDR3 nucleotide sequence: TGTACCATCAGTGAAGGAGGGCTAGCCAAAAACATTCAGTACTTC.

This clonotype has just a few counts. The chain recombines TRBV7-9 with TRBJ2-6, with D possibly being TRBD2 (5 bases). This CDR3 comprises 21 residues. V shed 1 base and J shed 0 bases, with 22 bases lying between them. The germline CDR1 and CDR2 sequences are SEHNR and FQNEAQ (reference sequence). The DNA for the CDR3 is TGTGCCAGCAGCTTAGGTTCGACTATAGACGGATTGAGCTCTGGGGCCAACGTCCTGACTTTC. This codes for CASSLGSTIDGLSSGANVLTF.